This TCR beta chain is drawn from a study of neurological immune-mediated disorders. Study context: The study included about 35 multiple sclerosis patients, about 31 relapsing-remitting and 3 secondary progressive.

The germline V gene has CDR1 ENHRY and CDR2 SYGVKD. The germline V and J ends were trimmed by 2 bases and 0 bases, with 17 bases remaining between them. This CDR3 is 17 amino acids long. This clonotype has a count of ten or more. Its target is unknown. MiXCR, run by TCRdb on the 5' RACE reads, gives a single entry per CDR3 protein. The sample has about 120,000 distinct CDR3 sequences, 3% to 3.5% seen once. Findings and caveats of the study: Falling below healthy controls, multiple sclerosis showed the least TCR clonal expansion, while HTLV-1-associated myelopathy showed the most. A possible signature appeared as one related-CDR3 cluster, in which phylogenetic grouping placed the repertoires of 18 of 34 multiple sclerosis patients.

This chain joins TRBV10-3 and TRBJ2-7; D tentatively fits TRBD1 or TRBD2 (5 bases each). The sample taken for sequencing was PBMCs. The clonotype comes from a woman aged 25-40 years with multiple sclerosis. Here the CDR3 reads CAISENAGSGSSYEQYF. DNA for the CDR3: TGTGCCATCAGTGAGAACGCCGGATCAGGGAGCTCCTACGAGCAGTACTTC.